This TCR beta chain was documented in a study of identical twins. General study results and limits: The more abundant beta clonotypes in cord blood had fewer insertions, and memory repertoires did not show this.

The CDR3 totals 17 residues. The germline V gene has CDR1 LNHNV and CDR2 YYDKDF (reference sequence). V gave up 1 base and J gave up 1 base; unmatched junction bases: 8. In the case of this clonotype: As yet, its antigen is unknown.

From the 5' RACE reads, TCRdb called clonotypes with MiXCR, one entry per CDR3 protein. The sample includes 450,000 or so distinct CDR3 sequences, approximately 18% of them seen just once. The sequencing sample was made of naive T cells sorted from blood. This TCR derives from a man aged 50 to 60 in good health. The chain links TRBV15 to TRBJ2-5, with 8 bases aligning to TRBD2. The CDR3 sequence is CATSRGGRGRTQETQYF. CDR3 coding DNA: TGTGCCACCAGCAGAGGGGGACGCGGGAGGACCCAAGAGACCCAGTACTTC. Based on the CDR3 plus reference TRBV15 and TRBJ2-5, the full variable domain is DAMVIQNPRYQVTQFGKPVTLSCSQTLNHNVMYWYQQKSSQAPKLLFHYYDKDFNNEADTPDNFQSRRPNTSFCFLDIRSPGLGDTAMYLCATSRGGRGRTQETQYFGPGTRLLVL.